This T cell receptor beta chain stems from a study of T cells in Graves' hyperthyroidism and ophthalmopathy. Whole-study findings and limits: Classification by a 13 V-J model distinguished ophthalmopathy from stable hyperthyroidism. Ophthalmopathy was predicted by the model a median of approximately 6 months ahead of onset.

Exclusion of patients followed from uncontrolled infection, other autoimmune disease, pregnancy or lactation. TCR beta CDR3 regions were amplified from RNA transcripts. TCR CDR3 regions were first amplified by RT-PCR with HTBI primers. TCRdb fed the multiplex PCR reads into MiXCR, producing one record per CDR3 protein. Of some 740,000 distinct CDR3 sequences in the sample, around 15% were seen once. As regards this clonotype: Its antigen is as yet unknown.

The material sequenced was blood. The receptor was isolated from a woman between 18 and 29 years old with Graves' hyperthyroidism.

The CDR3 loop is CSARDFRGSNTGELFF. CDR3 nucleotide sequence: TGCAGTGCTAGAGATTTCAGGGGCTCGAACACCGGGGAGCTGTTTTTT. The chain recombines TRBV20-1 with TRBJ2-2, with D perhaps TRBD1 (6 bases). V was shortened by 0 bases and J by 0 bases, with 11 bases between the two germline ends. Germline CDR1 is DFQATT and CDR2 is SNEGSKA (reference sequence). The CDR3 extends over 16 amino acids.